This T cell receptor (beta chain) appears in the sequencing data of a study of identical twins. General observations from the study: Memory repertoires showed no such pattern, whereas abundant cord blood beta clonotypes carried fewer insertions. Analyses of zero insertions could, in part, be confounded by invariant MAIT and iNKT cells. Interpretation of the results relied on cross-sectional statistical analysis and not on following the same donors.

Germline CDR1 is DFQATT and CDR2 is SNEGSKA (reference sequence). The V segment lost 3 bases and the J segment 0 bases; nucleotides outside the gene matches: 8. The CDR3 length is 17 residues. Using its own MiXCR run on the 5' RACE reads, TCRdb lists one record per CDR3 protein. Among about 530,000 distinct CDR3 sequences, 13% to 15% were seen once, and the ten largest hold less than 0.5%. A note on this clonotype: Its antigen is not known.

Healthy Caucasian donors formed the entire cohort. These same records also appear under a second study, on yellow fever vaccine responses in identical twins.

Sequencing used CD4+ T cells sorted from blood. The sequence was collected from a woman aged 18-29 years in good health. The V gene is TRBV20-1, the J gene TRBJ2-2; 9 bases are shared with TRBD2. The CDR3 nucleotides are TGCAGTGCTAGGAGGCTAGCGGGGACTTCGAACACCGGGGAGCTGTTTTTT. It encodes CSARRLAGTSNTGELFF.